This entry is about one TCR beta chain. Autoimmune disease history or systemic immunosuppression excluded patients. This sample was taken from a study of OX40 agonist ivuxolimab in advanced cancers. About the study: Participants, 80% to 90% male, averaged about 59 years of age, ranging from 23 to 79. Antecedent anti-PD-1, anti-PD-L1 or anti-CTLA-4 therapy was permissible, with under 50% having received some.

V lost 2 bases and J lost 6, with 7 bases in between. The CDR3 consists of 13 residues. The germline CDR1 and CDR2 sequences are SEHNR and FQNEAQ (reference sequence). Generated by immunoSEQ multiplex PCR, the TCRdb table keeps only in-frame clones and is missing some. The sample has about 36,000 clones; 74% are singletons. The sequences come from CD4+ or CD8+ T cells sorted from blood, collected in a trial of the OX40 agonist ivuxolimab. The rearrangement links TRBV7-9 to TRBJ2-2; no clear D. The origin of this receptor is an adult with an advanced solid tumor such as melanoma, head and neck, liver or kidney cancer. The CDR3 nucleotides are TGTGCCAGCAGCTTACTTGCCGCCGGGGAGCTGTTTTTT. It specifies CASSLLAAGELFF.